The 30 T cell receptor beta chains below were found in one sample sequenced in a study of metastatic and nonmetastatic thyroid tumors (TCRdb year 2020). Before undergoing thyroid surgery, none of the patients had been given any kind of treatment. The receptor library was made with PCR. Sequencing relied on an Illumina HiSeq 4000. The raw public data were reprocessed by TCRdb itself: fastp quality trimming at Q25, MiXCR clonotype calling, in-frame beta chains only. Present in this sample are 50,000 or so clones, less than 25% of which were seen just once. 3.8% of the sample lies in the top ten. The sequencing input was blood. These receptors were obtained from a male donor with papillary thyroid cancer or a benign thyroid nodule (not recorded which). Some clones in this sample may be carry-over from other donors' samples.

Points on this clone: A much larger clone is a single base away; this may be a read error. The gene calls are TRBV11-3 and TRBJ2-7; D is unresolved. There are 12 residues in the CDR3. Germline CDR1 is SGHNT and CDR2 is YENEEA. The ends were cut back, 4 bases at V and 0 bases at J, with 4 bases in the middle. CDR3 coding DNA: TGTGCCAGCAGCTCCATCTCCTACGAGCAGTACTTC. Amino acid sequence: CASSSISYEQYF.

This clone was detected only a few times. At one of its ends the junction is not consistent with the germline gene, which may arise from a read error. Other DNA sequences in the sample encode the same CDR3. V and J are TRBV7-7 and TRBJ2-5, with D possibly TRBD2 on 6 matching bases. The CDR3 loop spans 15 amino acids. Germline CDR1 reads SSHAT; CDR2 reads FNYEAQ (reference sequence). The CDR3 protein is CASSLAYGGGATQYF. Written as DNA, the CDR3 is TGTGCTAGCAGCTTAGCATACGGGGGTGGGGCAACCCAGTACTTC.

CDR3 DNA sequence: TGTGCCACCAGCACGCTAATGAACACTGAAGCTTTCTTT. Its translation is CATSTLMNTEAFF. The rearrangement uses TRBV15 and TRBJ1-1; D not certain. Germline V lookup: CDR1 LNHNV, CDR2 YYDKDF (reference sequence). The CDR3 loop spans 13 amino acids. Trimming took off 4 bases at V and 0 bases at J, with 6 bases between the two ends.

This clone was seen ten or more times. The chain joins TRBV27 to TRBJ1-1, with D perhaps TRBD1 (6 bases). Germline V gene sequence: CDR1 MNHEY, CDR2 SMNVEV (reference sequence). The V end lost 8 bases, the J end lost 4 bases, and 14 bases lay between the germline ends. The CDR3 sequence is 13 residues long. The CDR3 nucleotides read TGTGCCAGCGGGTTGGGGGGCGGCACTGAAGCTTTCTTT. Protein: CASGLGGGTEAFF.

This clone was detected many times. This sequence joins TRBV20-1 and TRBJ2-6; a weak D match, TRBD2 (5 bases). The CDR3 contains 14 residues. Germline V CDR1 and CDR2: DFQATT, SNEGSKA (reference sequence). V was shortened by 6 bases and J by 4 bases, with 13 bases between the two germline ends. In DNA form, the CDR3 reads TGCAGTGCAAGTGAGGGTACAGGGGCCAACGTCCTGACTTTC. Its protein is CSASEGTGANVLTF.

The CDR3 sequence: CSARGGVNTEAFF. Here the CDR3 DNA reads TGCAGTGCTAGAGGAGGGGTGAACACTGAAGCTTTCTTT. The chain carries TRBV20-1 and TRBJ1-1, with D perhaps TRBD1 (5 bases). Deletions cut 1 base from V and 0 bases from J, with 6 bases between. Germline V lookup: CDR1 DFQATT, CDR2 SNEGSKA (reference sequence). CDR3 length: 13 residues.

This clone was recorded at least ten times. The V and J genes are TRBV5-1 and TRBJ1-4; unclear D gene. The CDR3 spans 13 residues. V was shortened by 4 bases and J by 5 bases, with 9 bases between the two germline ends. Germline values: CDR1 SGHRS, CDR2 YFSETQ. DNA for the CDR3: TGCGCCAGCAGCCAGGCGGGAAATGAAAAACTGTTTTTT. Translated, it gives CASSQAGNEKLFF.

This clone was detected ten times or more. The V and J genes are TRBV20-1 and TRBJ2-7; unclear D gene. This CDR3 region has 13 residues. Per the germline V gene, CDR1 is DFQATT and CDR2 is SNEGSKA (reference sequence). V shed 2 bases and J shed 4 bases, with 12 bases lying between them. The CDR3 loop is CSARPSVGYEQYF. The CDR3 DNA reads as TGCAGTGCTAGACCTTCGGTAGGGTACGAGCAGTACTTC.

There are many counts of this clone. The rearrangement joins TRBV12-3 or TRBV12-4 to TRBJ1-6; D uncertain. The CDR3 has 13 amino acids. V lost 7 bases and J 8 bases, leaving 12 bases between the germline ends. CDR3 loop: CASTSIPDSPLHF. CDR3 nucleotide sequence: TGTGCCAGCACCAGTATTCCGGATTCACCCCTCCACTTT.

In this sample, this clone turned up a few times. This chain links TRBV15 with TRBJ2-6; D gene uncertain. Per the germline V gene, CDR1 is LNHNV and CDR2 is YYDKDF (reference sequence). The germline V and J ends were trimmed by 4 bases and 4 bases, with 17 bases remaining between them. This CDR3 is 17 amino acids long. CDR3 residues: CATSMEIEVGGANVLTF. The CDR3 DNA reads as TGTGCCACCAGCATGGAGATAGAGGTAGGGGGGGCCAACGTCCTGACTTTC.

This clone was counted only a few times. This clone may be a read error of a much larger clone one base away. V gene TRBV29-1 combines with J gene TRBJ2-2; TRBD1 matches at 7 bases. The CDR3 consists of 13 residues. Germline CDR1 SQVTM, CDR2 ANQGSEA. The CDR3: CSARDSNTWELFF. CDR3 nucleotides: TGCAGCGCCCGGGACAGTAACACCTGGGAGCTGTTTTTT.

This clone was seen more than once but under ten times. The rearrangement links TRBV20-1 to TRBJ2-5; 7 positions agree with TRBD1. CDR3 length: 15 amino acids. J lost 4 bases, V lost 0 bases, and 8 bases had no gene match. The germline CDR1 and CDR2 sequences are DFQATT and SNEGSKA (reference sequence). In DNA, the CDR3 is TGCAGTGCTAGAGATATTGGGACAGTCGGAGAGACCCAGTACTTC. Amino acids: CSARDIGTVGETQYF.

This clone has just one count. V usage is TRBV11-3 and J usage is TRBJ2-2; D possibly uses TRBD1 or TRBD2 (5 bases each). This CDR3 has 16 amino acids. Deletions cut 5 bases from V and 6 bases from J, with 19 bases between. The germline V gene encodes CDR1 SGHNT and CDR2 YENEEA. CDR3 DNA: TGTGCCAGCAGCCCGACGGGGCTAGTGGGGGCCGGGGAGCTGTTTTTT. Protein sequence: CASSPTGLVGAGELFF.

This clone has at least ten counts. This may stem from a read error, because a much larger clone lies one nucleotide away. Since no conserved phenylalanine or tryptophan closes the CDR3, a read error is the likely cause. The CDR3 DNA sequence: TGTGCCAGCAGTTCCCTCGGGACAGGGGGGGGCAATGAGCAGTTCCTC. It is translated as CASSSLGTGGGNEQFL. This sequence joins TRBV12-3 or TRBV12-4 and TRBJ2-1; 11 bases map to TRBD1. The CDR3 is 16 amino acids. The V gene end was trimmed by 4 bases and the J gene end by 6 bases; junction bases not matched to a gene: 8.

This clone was found many times. Given a much more abundant clone one base away, this may be a read error. The same CDR3 can be traced to other DNA sequences in this sample. This rearrangement joins TRBV7-2 to TRBJ2-2, with D possibly matching TRBD2 (5 bases). CDR1 SGHTA and CDR2 FQGNSA come from the germline V gene. CDR3 length: 14 amino acids. CDR3 in DNA: TGTGCCAGCAGGACGGGGATAGGCACCGGGGAACTGTTTTTT. Its translation: CASRTGIGTGELFF.

This clone was seen repeatedly, ten times or more. The chain links TRBV12-3 or TRBV12-4 to TRBJ2-2, with 8 nucleotides matching TRBD1. The length of the CDR3 is 15 residues. J was trimmed by 7 bases and V by 5 bases; bases with no gene match: 9. Here the CDR3 reads CASSPEDRESGELFF. The CDR3, as DNA: TGTGCCAGCAGTCCCGAGGACAGGGAGAGCGGGGAGCTGTTTTTT.

The gene calls are TRBV5-1 and TRBJ2-7, with D tentatively TRBD1 (6 bases). The CDR3 spans 15 residues. Looked up from germline, CDR1 is SGHRS and CDR2 is YFSETQ. Trimming stripped 7 bases from V and 0 bases from J, with 17 bases between. CDR3 region: CASGRDGTSSYEQYF. CDR3 sequence (DNA): TGCGCCAGCGGCCGGGACGGGACATCCTCCTACGAGCAGTACTTC.

This chain joins TRBV3-1 and TRBJ2-4, with TRBD2 matching over 7 bases. The CDR3 runs to 16 residues. The ends lost 1 base at V and 3 bases at J; junction bases unmatched: 6. Per germline, CDR1 LGHDT and CDR2 YNNKEL (reference sequence). CDR3 sequence reads: CASSQGSGGGKNIQYF. The CDR3 coding sequence is TGTGCCAGCAGCCAAGGATCGGGAGGTGGCAAAAACATTCAGTACTTC.

The CDR3 loop reads CAISESGQEQFF. CDR3 sequence (DNA): TGTGCCATCAGTGAGTCAGGCCAGGAGCAGTTCTTC. The rearrangement joins TRBV10-3 to TRBJ2-1; no clear D gene. CDR1 is ENHRY and CDR2 is SYGVKD in the germline V gene. Trimming stripped 0 bases from V and 10 bases from J, with 7 bases between. The CDR3 is 12 amino acids.

The chain uses TRBV20-1 and TRBJ2-3; 7 nucleotides align to TRBD2. Unmatched junction bases numbered 5, after V lost 1 base and J lost 4 bases. This CDR3 has 14 amino acids. The V gene's germline CDR1 is DFQATT and CDR2 SNEGSKA (reference sequence). The CDR3 loop reads CSARVAGASDTQYF. In nucleotides, the CDR3 is TGCAGTGCTAGAGTGGCGGGAGCATCAGATACGCAGTATTTT.

The chain is built from TRBV4-1 and TRBJ2-7; 10 bases align to TRBD1. The V and J ends lost 3 bases and 2 bases, in that order; junction bases with no gene match: 7. The CDR3 spans 16 residues. CDR1 is MGHRA and CDR2 is YSYEKL in the germline V gene. Here the CDR3 DNA reads TGCGCCAGCAGCCATCTGGCGGGGACAGGGGCCTACGAGCAGTACTTC. Translation gives CASSHLAGTGAYEQYF.

This clone has just a few counts. V is TRBV2 and J is TRBJ1-2; D is unclear. From germline, CDR1 is SNHLY and CDR2 FYNNEI. The CDR3 sequence is 11 residues long. V lost 7 bases to trimming and J lost 5 bases, with 8 bases between them. CDR3 protein: CASKAEYGYTF. CDR3 sequence (DNA): TGTGCCAGCAAGGCCGAGTATGGCTACACCTTC.

The V gene is TRBV18, the J gene TRBJ1-5; D uncertain. Deletions cut 1 base from V and 2 bases from J, with 6 bases between. CDR3 length: 14 amino acids. The germline gives CDR1 KGHSH, CDR2 LQKENI. The CDR3 spells CASSPQGGNQPQHF. CDR3 bases: TGTGCCAGCTCACCACAGGGCGGCAATCAGCCCCAGCATTTT.

This clone has only a few counts. The rearrangement uses TRBV6-1 and TRBJ2-7; D is unresolved. The V and J ends lost 2 bases and 7 bases respectively, with 6 bases between them. CDR1 is MNHNS and CDR2 is SASEGT in the germline V gene. The CDR3 is 11 residues long. This CDR3 reads CASSELGEQYV. DNA of the CDR3: TGTGCCAGCAGTGAATTGGGGGAGCAGTACGTC.

This clone came up many times. J is TRBJ2-6 and V is TRBV2; D is unclear. The V gene lost 7 bases and the J gene lost 0 bases, with 7 bases spanning the gap. The V gene's germline CDR1 is SNHLY and CDR2 FYNNEI. This CDR3 is built from 14 residues. The CDR3 DNA reads as TGTGCCAGCAAGGATGACTCTGGGGCCAACGTCCTGACTTTC. This encodes CASKDDSGANVLTF.

Comments on this clone: The junction departs from the called germline gene at one end, perhaps through a read error. J is TRBJ1-1 and V is TRBV6-1; TRBD1 matches at 8 bases. This CDR3 contains 13 residues. Germline CDR1 is MNHNS and CDR2 is SASEGT. The CDR3 DNA is TGCGCCAGCAGTACAGGGGGTTTAACTGAAGCTTTCTTT. Encoded protein: CASSTGGLTEAFF.

The chain uses TRBV20-1 and TRBJ2-1; 13 bases are a match to TRBD2. Germline V gives CDR1 DFQATT, CDR2 SNEGSKA (reference sequence). Trimming removed 5 bases from V and 8 bases from J; junction bases left unmatched: 12. CDR3 length: 16 amino acids. CDR3 coding DNA: TGCAGTGCTTCCAGTCAGACTAGCGGGAGGTATGATGAGCAGTTCTTC. Its protein is CSASSQTSGRYDEQFF.

This clone was recorded many times. The chain uses TRBV12-3 or TRBV12-4 and TRBJ1-1; 10 bases map to TRBD1. V was clipped by 10 bases and J by 10 bases; unmatched bases: 21. This CDR3 has 16 amino acids. In nucleotides, the CDR3 is TGTGCCACCCGACCGGGACAGGGGCGTTGGGAGCTCGGAGCTTTCTTT. Amino acids: CATRPGQGRWELGAFF.

Only a few counts were recorded for this clone. J is TRBJ1-3 and V is TRBV30; a weak D match, TRBD1 (6 bases). Trimming left V 5 bases short and J 0 bases short, with 11 bases between. This CDR3 has 14 amino acids. The V gene's germline CDR1 is GTSNPN and CDR2 SVGIG (reference sequence). The CDR3 is CAWSQGGSGNTIYF. The CDR3 nucleotides read TGTGCCTGGTCTCAAGGGGGCTCTGGAAACACCATATATTTT.

This clone was counted ten times or more. V usage is TRBV10-3 and J usage is TRBJ1-1; D not certain. Per germline, CDR1 ENHRY and CDR2 SYGVKD. Trimming took off 6 bases at V and 4 bases at J, with 9 bases between the two ends. The CDR3 spans 12 residues. The DNA of the CDR3 is TGTGCCATCAGGGGGTCGGGCACTGAAGCTTTCTTT. Protein product: CAIRGSGTEAFF.